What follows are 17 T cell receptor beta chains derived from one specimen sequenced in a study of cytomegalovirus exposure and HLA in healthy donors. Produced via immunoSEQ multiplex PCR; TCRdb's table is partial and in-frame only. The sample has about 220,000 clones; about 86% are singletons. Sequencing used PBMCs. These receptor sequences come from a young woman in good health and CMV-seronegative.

The CDR3, as DNA: TGCGCCAGCAGCTTGGTTTCAGGGCAAGAGACCCAGTACTTC. This sequence encodes CASSLVSGQETQYF. The J gene is TRBJ2-5, the V gene TRBV5-1; tentatively, D is TRBD1 (5 bases). CDR1 is SGHRS and CDR2 is YFSETQ in the germline V gene. V was shortened by 0 bases and J by 2 bases, with 8 bases between the two germline ends. This CDR3 is 14 amino acids long. The complete variable domain, with remaining parts taken from reference TRBV5-1 and TRBJ2-5, reads KAGVTQTPRYLIKTRGQQVTLSCSPISGHRSVSWYQQTPGQGLQFLFEYFSETQRNKGNFPGRFSGRQFSNSRSEMNVSTLELGDSALYLCASSLVSGQETQYFGPGTRLLVL.

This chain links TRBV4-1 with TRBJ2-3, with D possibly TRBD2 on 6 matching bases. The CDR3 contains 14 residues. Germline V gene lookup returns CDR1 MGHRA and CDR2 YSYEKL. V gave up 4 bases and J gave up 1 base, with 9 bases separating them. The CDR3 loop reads CASSPGGGTDTQYF. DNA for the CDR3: TGCGCCAGCAGCCCAGGAGGGGGCACAGATACGCAGTATTTT.

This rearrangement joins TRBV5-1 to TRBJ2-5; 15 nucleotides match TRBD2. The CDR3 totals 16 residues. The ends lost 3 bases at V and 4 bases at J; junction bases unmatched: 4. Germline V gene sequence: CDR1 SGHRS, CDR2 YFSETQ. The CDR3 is CASSWRTSGRAETQYF. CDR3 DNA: TGCGCCAGCAGCTGGAGGACTAGCGGGAGGGCAGAGACCCAGTACTTC. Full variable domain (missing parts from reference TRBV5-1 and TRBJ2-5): KAGVTQTPRYLIKTRGQQVTLSCSPISGHRSVSWYQQTPGQGLQFLFEYFSETQRNKGNFPGRFSGRQFSNSRSEMNVSTLELGDSALYLCASSWRTSGRAETQYFGPGTRLLVL.

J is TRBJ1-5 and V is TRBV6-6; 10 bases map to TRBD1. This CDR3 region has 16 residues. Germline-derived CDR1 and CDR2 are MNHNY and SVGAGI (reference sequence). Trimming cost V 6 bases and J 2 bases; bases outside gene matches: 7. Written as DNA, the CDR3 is TGTGCCAGCAGGGCGGACAGGGGGATTGGCAATCAGCCCCAGCATTTT. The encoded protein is CASRADRGIGNQPQHF.

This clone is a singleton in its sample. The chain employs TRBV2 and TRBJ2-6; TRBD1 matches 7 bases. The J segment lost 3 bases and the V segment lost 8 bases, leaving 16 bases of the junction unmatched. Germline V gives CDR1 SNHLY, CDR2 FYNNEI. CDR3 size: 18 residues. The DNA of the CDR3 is TGTGCCAGCCACGGACAGGTGCCCCCTACGGATGGGGCCAACGTCCTGACTTTC. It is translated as CASHGQVPPTDGANVLTF.

The CDR3 loop reads CATLAGPGMNTEAFF. As DNA, the CDR3 is TGTGCCACCCTGGCGGGACCGGGCATGAACACTGAAGCTTTCTTT. The chain carries TRBV2 and TRBJ1-1; D may be TRBD1 (5 bases). The length of the CDR3 is 15 residues. Germline V gives CDR1 SNHLY, CDR2 FYNNEI. Trimming stripped 10 bases from V and 0 bases from J, with 18 bases between.

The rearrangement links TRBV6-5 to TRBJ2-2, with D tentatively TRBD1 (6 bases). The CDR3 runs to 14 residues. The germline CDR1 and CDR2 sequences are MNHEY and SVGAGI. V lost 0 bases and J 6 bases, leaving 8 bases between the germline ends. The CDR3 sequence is CASSYSTGPGELFF. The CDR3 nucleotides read TGTGCCAGCAGTTACTCCACAGGGCCCGGGGAGCTGTTTTTT.

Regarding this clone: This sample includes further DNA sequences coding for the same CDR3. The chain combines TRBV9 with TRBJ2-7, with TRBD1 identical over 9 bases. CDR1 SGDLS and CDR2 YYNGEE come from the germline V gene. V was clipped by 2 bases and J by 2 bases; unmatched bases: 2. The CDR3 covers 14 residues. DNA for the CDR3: TGTGCCAGCAGCGTGGGACAGGGTCCCTACGAGCAGTACTTC. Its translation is CASSVGQGPYEQYF.

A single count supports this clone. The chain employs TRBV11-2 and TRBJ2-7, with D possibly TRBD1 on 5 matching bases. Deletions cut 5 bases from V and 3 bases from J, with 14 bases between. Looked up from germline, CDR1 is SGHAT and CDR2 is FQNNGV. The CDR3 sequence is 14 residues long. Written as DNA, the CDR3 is TGTGCCAGCAGCCGCGCCGACAGTTTCTACGAGCAGTACTTC. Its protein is CASSRADSFYEQYF.

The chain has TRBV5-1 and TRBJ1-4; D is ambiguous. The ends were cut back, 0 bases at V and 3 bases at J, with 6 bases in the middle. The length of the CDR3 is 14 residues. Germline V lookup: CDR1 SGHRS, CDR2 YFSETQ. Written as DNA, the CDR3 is TGCGCCAGCAGCTTGGAACGGGCTAATGAAAAACTGTTTTTT. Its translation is CASSLERANEKLFF.

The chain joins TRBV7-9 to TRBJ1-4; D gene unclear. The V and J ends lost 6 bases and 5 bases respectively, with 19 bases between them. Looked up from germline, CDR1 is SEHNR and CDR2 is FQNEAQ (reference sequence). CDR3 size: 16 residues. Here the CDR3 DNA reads TGTGCCAGCAGTCTCCTCCTGACGCCGGGGAATGAAAAACTGTTTTTT. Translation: CASSLLLTPGNEKLFF.

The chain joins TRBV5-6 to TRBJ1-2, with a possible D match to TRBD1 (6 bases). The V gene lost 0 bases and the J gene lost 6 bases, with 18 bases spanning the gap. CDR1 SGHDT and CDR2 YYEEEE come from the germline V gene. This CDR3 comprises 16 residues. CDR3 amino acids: CASSLGVTGGAHGYTF. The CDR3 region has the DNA TGTGCCAGCAGCTTGGGGGTAACGGGGGGCGCTCATGGCTACACCTTC.

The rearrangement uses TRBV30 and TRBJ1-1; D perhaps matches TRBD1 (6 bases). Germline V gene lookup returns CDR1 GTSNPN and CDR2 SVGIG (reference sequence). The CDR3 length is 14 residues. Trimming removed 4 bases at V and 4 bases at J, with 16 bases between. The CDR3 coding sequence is TGTGCCTGGAATCTCGGGGGGCGGCTCACTGAAGCTTTCTTT. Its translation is CAWNLGGRLTEAFF.

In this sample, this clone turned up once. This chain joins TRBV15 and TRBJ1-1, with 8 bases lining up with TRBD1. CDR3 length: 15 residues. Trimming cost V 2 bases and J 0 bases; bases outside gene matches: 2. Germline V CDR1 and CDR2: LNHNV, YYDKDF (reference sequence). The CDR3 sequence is CATSRQGAVNTEAFF. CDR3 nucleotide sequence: TGTGCCACCAGCAGACAGGGGGCAGTGAACACTGAAGCTTTCTTT.

CDR3 DNA sequence: TGCGCCAGCAAGTTGGCGGGAGGCTCGACCGGGGAGCTGTTTTTT. Encoded protein: CASKLAGGSTGELFF. The chain recombines TRBV5-1 with TRBJ2-2; 8 positions match TRBD2. Per germline, CDR1 SGHRS and CDR2 YFSETQ. The ends lost 6 bases at V and 5 bases at J; junction bases unmatched: 9. The CDR3 runs to 15 residues. The full variable domain, rest sourced from reference TRBV5-1 and TRBJ2-2, is KAGVTQTPRYLIKTRGQQVTLSCSPISGHRSVSWYQQTPGQGLQFLFEYFSETQRNKGNFPGRFSGRQFSNSRSEMNVSTLELGDSALYLCASKLAGGSTGELFFGEGSRLTVL.

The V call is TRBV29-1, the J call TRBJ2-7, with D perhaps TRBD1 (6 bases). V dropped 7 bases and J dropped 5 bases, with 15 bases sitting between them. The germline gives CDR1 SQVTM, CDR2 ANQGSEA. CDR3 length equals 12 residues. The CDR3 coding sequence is TGCAGCGCCTACGGACAGTTACACGAGCAGTACTTC. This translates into CSAYGQLHEQYF.

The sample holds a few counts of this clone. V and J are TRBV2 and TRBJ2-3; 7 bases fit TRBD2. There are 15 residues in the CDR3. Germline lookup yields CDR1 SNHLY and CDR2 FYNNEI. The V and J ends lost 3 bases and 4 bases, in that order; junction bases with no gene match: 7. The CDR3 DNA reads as TGTGCCAGCAGTGATAACGGCGGGAGTGCAGATACGCAGTATTTT. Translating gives CASSDNGGSADTQYF.